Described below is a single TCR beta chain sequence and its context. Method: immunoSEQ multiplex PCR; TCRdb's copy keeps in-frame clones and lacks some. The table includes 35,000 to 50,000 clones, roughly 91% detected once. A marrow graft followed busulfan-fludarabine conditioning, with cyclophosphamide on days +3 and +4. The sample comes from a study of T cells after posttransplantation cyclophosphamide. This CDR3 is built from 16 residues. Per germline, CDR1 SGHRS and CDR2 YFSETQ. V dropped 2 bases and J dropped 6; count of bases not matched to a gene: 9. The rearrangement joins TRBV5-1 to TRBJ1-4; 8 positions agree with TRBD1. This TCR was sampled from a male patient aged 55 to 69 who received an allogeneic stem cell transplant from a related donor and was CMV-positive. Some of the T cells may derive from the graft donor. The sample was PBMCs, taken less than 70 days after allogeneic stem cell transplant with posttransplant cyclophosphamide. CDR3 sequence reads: CASSFDSQGADEKLFF. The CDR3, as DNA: TGCGCCAGCAGCTTTGACTCTCAGGGGGCGGATGAAAAACTGTTTTTT.